This entry concerns a single TCR beta chain. The data were obtained in a study of blood T cell repertoires in COVID-19. Study as a whole: Collection of acute and convalescent COVID-19 samples took place in the United States, Italy and Spain. T cells, B-cell-depleted T cells, or PBMCs supplied cDNA or gDNA.

TCRdb keeps only in-frame clones here, not all; method: immunoSEQ multiplex PCR. Of about 91,000 clones listed, more than 75% are singletons. Germline values: CDR1 SGDLS, CDR2 YYNGEE. The CDR3 totals 16 residues. Trimming at V came to 4 bases and at J to 7 bases, leaving 12 bases not matched to a gene. The TCR sequence derives from a woman over 75 with active COVID-19. Sequenced material: peripheral blood. This chain uses TRBV9 with TRBJ2-1, with TRBD2 identical over 9 bases. The DNA of the CDR3 is TGTGCCAGCAGCACCACCGCGGGAGGGCCACGGAATGAGCAGTTCTTC. Amino acids: CASSTTAGGPRNEQFF. Complete variable domain (other parts from reference TRBV9 and TRBJ2-1): DSGVTQTPKHLITATGQRVTLRCSPRSGDLSVYWYQQSLDQGLQFLIQYYNGEERAKGNILERFSAQQFPDLHSELNLSSLELGDSALYFCASSTTAGGPRNEQFFGPGTRLTVL.